This T cell receptor (beta chain) was observed in a study of regulatory and conventional T cells in RAG deficiency. Findings of the study overall: Shannon entropy fell and Simpson indices rose in RAG-deficient patients.

Blood CD4+ CD25-low CD127-high conventional T cells supplied the genomic DNA template. CDR1 and CDR2 from the germline V gene are SQVTM and ANQGSEA. The V gene end was trimmed by 4 bases and the J gene end by 7 bases; junction bases not matched to a gene: 12. This CDR3 spans 14 amino acids. Libraries were prepared by immunoSEQ multiplex PCR; TCRdb keeps only in-frame clonotypes and omits some of them. The data contain about 29,000 clones, 90% to 95% of them singletons. On this clone: Its antigen is undetermined.

This sample also appeared in a second study, on regulatory T cells. This second study says: The primer mix had 52 TRBV and 13 TRBJ primers.

The chain joins TRBV29-1 to TRBJ2-7; 8 nucleotides align to TRBD1. The source material was CD25- CD4+ T cells sorted from blood. This receptor was obtained from a human donor in good health. The CDR3 DNA is TGCAGCGTTGTGGGATTGGGCAGGGGGCGTGAGCAGTACTTC. Residues: CSVVGLGRGREQYF.